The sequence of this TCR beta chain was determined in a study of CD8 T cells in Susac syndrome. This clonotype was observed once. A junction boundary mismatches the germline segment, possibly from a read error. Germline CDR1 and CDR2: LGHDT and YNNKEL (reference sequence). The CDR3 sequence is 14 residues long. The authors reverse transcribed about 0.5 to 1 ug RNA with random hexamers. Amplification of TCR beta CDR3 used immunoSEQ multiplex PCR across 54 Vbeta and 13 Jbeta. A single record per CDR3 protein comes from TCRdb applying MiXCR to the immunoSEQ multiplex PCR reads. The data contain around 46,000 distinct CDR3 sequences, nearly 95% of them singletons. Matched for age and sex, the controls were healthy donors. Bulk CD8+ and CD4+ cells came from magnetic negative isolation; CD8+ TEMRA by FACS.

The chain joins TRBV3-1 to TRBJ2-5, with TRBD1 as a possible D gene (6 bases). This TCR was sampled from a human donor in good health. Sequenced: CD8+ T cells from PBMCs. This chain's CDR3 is CASIQTGYQETQYF. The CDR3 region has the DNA TGTGCCAGCATCCAAACAGGGTACCAAGAGACCCAGTACTTC.